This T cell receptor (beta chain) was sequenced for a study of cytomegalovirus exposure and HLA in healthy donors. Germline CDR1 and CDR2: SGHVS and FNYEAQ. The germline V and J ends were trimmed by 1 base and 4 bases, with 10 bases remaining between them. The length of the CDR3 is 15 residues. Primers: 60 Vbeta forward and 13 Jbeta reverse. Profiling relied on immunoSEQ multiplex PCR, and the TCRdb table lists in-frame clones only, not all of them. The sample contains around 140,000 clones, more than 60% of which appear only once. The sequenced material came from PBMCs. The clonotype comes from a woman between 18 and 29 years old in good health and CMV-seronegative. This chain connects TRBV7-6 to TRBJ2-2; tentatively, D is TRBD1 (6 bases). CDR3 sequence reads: CASSLGPRGTGELFF. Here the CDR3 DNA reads TGTGCCAGCAGCTTAGGTCCCAGGGGCACCGGGGAGCTGTTTTTT.